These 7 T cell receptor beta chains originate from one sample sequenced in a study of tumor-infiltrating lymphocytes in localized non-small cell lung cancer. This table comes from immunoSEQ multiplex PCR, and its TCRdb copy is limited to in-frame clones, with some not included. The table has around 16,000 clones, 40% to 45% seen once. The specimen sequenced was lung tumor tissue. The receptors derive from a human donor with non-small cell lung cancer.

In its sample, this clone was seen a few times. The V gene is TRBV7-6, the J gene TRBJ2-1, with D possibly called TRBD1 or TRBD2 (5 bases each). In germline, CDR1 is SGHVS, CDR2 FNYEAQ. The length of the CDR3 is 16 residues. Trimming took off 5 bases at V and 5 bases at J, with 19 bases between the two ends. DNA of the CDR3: TGTGCCAGCAGCCGTGCAACCCGGGACGGACACAATGAGCAGTTCTTC. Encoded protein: CASSRATRDGHNEQFF.

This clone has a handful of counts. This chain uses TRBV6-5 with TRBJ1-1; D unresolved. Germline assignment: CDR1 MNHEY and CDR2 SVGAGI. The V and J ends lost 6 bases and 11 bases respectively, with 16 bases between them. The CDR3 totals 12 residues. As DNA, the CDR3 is TGTGCCAGCAGACCCCGAGGTGGGTCGGCTTTCTTT. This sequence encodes CASRPRGGSAFF.

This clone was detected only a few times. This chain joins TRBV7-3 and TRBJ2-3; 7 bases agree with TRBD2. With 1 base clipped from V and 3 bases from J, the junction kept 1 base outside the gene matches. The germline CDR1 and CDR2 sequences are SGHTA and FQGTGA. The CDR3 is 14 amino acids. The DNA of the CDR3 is TGTGCCAGCAGCTTAATCGGGGGGACAGATACGCAGTATTTT. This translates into CASSLIGGTDTQYF.

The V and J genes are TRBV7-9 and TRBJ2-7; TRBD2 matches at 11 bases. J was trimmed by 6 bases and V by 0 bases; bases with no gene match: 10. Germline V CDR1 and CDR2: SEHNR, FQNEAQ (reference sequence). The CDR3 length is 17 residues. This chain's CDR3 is CASSLAGSGGVPSEQYF. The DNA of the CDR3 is TGTGCCAGCAGCTTAGCTGGTAGCGGGGGGGTACCCTCCGAGCAGTACTTC.

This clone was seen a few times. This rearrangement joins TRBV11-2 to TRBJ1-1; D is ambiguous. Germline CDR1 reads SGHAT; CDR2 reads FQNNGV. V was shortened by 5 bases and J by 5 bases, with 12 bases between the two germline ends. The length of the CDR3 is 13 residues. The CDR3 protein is CASSDGWDTEAFF. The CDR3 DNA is TGTGCCAGCAGCGATGGGTGGGATACTGAAGCTTTCTTT.

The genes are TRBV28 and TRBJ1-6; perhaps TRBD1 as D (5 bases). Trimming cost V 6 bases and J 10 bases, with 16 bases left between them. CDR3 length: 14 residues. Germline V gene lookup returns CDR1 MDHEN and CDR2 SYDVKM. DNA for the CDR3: TGTGCCAGCAGGGGGCCGGGGTTTCGCTCACCCCTCCACTTT. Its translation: CASRGPGFRSPLHF.

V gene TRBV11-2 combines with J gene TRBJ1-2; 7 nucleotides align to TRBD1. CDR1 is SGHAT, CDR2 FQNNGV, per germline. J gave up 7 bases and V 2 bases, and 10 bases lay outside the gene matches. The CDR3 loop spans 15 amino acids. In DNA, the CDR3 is TGTGCCAGCAGCTTAAAGGAGGGGGCCAGTGGTGGCTACACCTTC. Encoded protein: CASSLKEGASGGYTF.